The T cell receptor (beta chain) under discussion was sequenced for a study of blood T cell repertoires in COVID-19. Trimming left V 2 bases short and J 2 bases short, with 11 bases between. CDR1 is MNHEY and CDR2 is SVGAGI in the germline V gene. This CDR3 is built from 15 residues. Sequencing was performed with immunoSEQ multiplex PCR; in TCRdb, only in-frame clones are kept and a portion is missing. The sample includes over 450,000 clones, less than 90% of them seen just once. Sequenced input: peripheral blood. The chain has TRBV6-5 and TRBJ2-3, with a tentative D call TRBD1 (5 bases). This receptor was identified in a woman between 45 and 60 years old with COVID-19, enrolled during active disease. The CDR3 DNA is TGTGCCAGCAGTTACCGCCAGGGCAACACAGATACGCAGTATTTT. It encodes CASSYRQGNTDTQYF.